This entry is about one TCR beta chain. The data were obtained in a study of OX40 agonist ivuxolimab in advanced cancers. The protocol was immunoSEQ multiplex PCR, while the TCRdb copy is restricted to in-frame clones and leaves out a portion. The data contain more than 60,000 clones, about three quarters of them seen just once; the ten biggest clones take up approximately 5%. This material consisted of CD4+ or CD8+ T cells sorted from blood, taken in a trial of the OX40 agonist ivuxolimab. This TCR came from an adult with an advanced solid tumor such as melanoma, head and neck, liver or kidney cancer.

The CDR3 loop is CASSYWLAGAQETQYF. DNA of the CDR3: TGTGCCAGCAGTTACTGGCTAGCGGGAGCTCAGGAGACCCAGTACTTC. The J gene is TRBJ2-5, the V gene TRBV6-5; the match to TRBD2 covers 10 bases. Germline lookup yields CDR1 MNHEY and CDR2 SVGAGI. V lost 1 base and J lost 5; bases outside the gene matches: 7. The CDR3 sequence is 16 residues long.